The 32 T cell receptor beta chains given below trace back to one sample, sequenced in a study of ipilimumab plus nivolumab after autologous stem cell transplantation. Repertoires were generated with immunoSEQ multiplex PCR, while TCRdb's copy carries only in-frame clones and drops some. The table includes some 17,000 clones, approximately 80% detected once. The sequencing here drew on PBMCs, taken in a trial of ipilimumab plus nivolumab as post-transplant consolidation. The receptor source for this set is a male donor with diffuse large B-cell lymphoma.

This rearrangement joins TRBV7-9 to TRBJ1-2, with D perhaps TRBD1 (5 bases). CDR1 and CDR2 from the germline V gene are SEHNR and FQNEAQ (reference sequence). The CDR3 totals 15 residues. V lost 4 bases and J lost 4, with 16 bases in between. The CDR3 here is CASSSSETGPYGYTF. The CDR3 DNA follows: TGTGCCAGCAGCTCTTCAGAAACAGGACCCTATGGCTACACCTTC.

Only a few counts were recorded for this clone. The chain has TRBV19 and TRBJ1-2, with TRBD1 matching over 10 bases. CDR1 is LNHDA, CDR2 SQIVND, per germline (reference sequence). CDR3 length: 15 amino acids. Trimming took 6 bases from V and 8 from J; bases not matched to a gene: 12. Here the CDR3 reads CASSLSVGQGKGYTF. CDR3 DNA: TGTGCCAGTAGCCTATCGGTGGGACAGGGGAAAGGCTACACCTTC.

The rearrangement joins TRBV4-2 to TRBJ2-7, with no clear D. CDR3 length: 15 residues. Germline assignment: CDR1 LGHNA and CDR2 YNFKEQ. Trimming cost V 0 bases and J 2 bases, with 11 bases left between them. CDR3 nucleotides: TGTGCCAGCAGCCAAGATAAGGCAAGGACCTACGAGCAGTACTTC. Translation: CASSQDKARTYEQYF.

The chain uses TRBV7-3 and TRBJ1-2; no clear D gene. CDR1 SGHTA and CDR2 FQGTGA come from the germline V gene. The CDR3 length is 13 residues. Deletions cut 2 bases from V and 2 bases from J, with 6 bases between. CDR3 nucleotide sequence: TGTGCCAGCAGCTTATCGCAGAACTATGGCTACACCTTC. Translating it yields CASSLSQNYGYTF.

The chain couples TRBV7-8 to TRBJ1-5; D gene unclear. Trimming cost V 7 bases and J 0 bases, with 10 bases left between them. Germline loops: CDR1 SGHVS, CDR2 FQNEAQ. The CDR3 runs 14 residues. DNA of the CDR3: TGTGCCAGCACCCCAGACTATAGCAATCAGCCCCAGCATTTT. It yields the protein CASTPDYSNQPQHF.

In nucleotides, the CDR3 is TGCAGCGTTGAAGCATCGCTAGCGGGGGGCCGATTCTTC. It translates to CSVEASLAGGRFF. The chain joins TRBV29-1 to TRBJ2-1, with TRBD2 identical over 11 bases. The CDR3 runs to 13 residues. J lost 16 bases, V lost 1 base, and 9 bases had no gene match. Per germline, CDR1 SQVTM and CDR2 ANQGSEA.

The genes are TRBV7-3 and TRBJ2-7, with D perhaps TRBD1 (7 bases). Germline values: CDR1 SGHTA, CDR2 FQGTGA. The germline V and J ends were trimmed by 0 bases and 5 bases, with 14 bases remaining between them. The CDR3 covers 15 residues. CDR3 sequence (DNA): TGTGCCAGCAGCTTAACGGCAGGGGGGTTCCACGAGCAGTACTTC. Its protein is CASSLTAGGFHEQYF.

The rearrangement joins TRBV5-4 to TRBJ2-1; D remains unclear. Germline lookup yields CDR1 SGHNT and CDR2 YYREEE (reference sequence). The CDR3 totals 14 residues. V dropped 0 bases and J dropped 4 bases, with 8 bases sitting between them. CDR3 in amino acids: CASSLVRQYNEQFF. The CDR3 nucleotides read TGTGCCAGCAGCTTGGTTCGGCAGTACAATGAGCAGTTCTTC.

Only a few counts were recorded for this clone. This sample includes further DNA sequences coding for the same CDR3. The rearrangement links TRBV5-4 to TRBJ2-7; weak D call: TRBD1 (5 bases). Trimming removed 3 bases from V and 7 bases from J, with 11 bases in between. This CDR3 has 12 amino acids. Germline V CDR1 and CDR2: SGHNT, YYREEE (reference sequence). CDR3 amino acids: CASSSAGYEQYF. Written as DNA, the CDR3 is TGTGCCAGCAGCTCAGCAGGGTATGAGCAGTACTTC.

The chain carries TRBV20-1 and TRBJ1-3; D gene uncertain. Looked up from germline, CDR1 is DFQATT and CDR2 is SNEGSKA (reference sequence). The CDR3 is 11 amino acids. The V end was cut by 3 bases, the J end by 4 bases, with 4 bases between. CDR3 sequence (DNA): TGCAGTGCTAGTCGCGGAAACACCATATATTTT. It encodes CSASRGNTIYF.

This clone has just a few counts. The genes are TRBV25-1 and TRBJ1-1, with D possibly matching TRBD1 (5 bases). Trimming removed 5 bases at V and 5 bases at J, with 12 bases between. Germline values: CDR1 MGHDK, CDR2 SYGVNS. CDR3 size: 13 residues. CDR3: CASSSAGQTEAFF. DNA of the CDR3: TGTGCCAGCAGTTCTGCAGGGCAAACTGAAGCTTTCTTT.

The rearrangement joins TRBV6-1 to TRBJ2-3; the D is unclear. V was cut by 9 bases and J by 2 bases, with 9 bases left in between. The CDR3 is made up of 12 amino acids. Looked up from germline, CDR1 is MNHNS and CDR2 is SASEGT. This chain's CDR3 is CASAPVTDTQYF. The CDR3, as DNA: TGTGCCAGTGCCCCAGTCACAGATACGCAGTATTTT.

CDR3 DNA: TGTGCCAGCAGCCAAAGACTAGCGGGGGGGCACCACGAGCAGTACTTC. Its translation is CASSQRLAGGHHEQYF. The rearrangement uses TRBV14 and TRBJ2-7; TRBD2 matches 14 bases. The CDR3 length is 16 residues. The junction had 5 bases not matched to a gene; V was cut back by 2 bases and J by 5 bases. Germline V CDR1 and CDR2: SGHDN, FVKESK.

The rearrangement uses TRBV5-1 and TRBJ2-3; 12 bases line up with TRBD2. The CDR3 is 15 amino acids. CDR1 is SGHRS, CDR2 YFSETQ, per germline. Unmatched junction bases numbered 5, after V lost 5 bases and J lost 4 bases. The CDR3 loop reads CASRKLAGGSDTQYF. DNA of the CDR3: TGCGCCAGCAGAAAACTAGCGGGGGGATCAGATACGCAGTATTTT.

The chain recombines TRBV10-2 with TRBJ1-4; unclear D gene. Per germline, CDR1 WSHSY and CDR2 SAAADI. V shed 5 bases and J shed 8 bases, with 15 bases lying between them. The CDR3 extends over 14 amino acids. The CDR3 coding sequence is TGCGCCAGCAGTCTAGGGTCTCCCGGCGAAAAACTGTTTTTT. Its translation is CASSLGSPGEKLFF.

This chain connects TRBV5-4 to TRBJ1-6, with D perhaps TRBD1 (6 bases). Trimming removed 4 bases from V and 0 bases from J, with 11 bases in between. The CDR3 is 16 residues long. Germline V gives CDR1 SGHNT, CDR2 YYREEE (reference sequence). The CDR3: CASSAYRDSYNSPLHF. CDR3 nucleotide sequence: TGTGCCAGCAGCGCATACAGGGACTCCTATAATTCACCCCTCCACTTT.

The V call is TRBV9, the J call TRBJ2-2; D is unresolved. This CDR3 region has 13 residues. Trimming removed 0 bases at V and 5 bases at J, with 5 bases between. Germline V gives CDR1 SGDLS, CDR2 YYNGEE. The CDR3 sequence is CASSVDGTGELFF. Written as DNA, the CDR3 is TGTGCCAGCAGCGTAGACGGAACCGGGGAGCTGTTTTTT.

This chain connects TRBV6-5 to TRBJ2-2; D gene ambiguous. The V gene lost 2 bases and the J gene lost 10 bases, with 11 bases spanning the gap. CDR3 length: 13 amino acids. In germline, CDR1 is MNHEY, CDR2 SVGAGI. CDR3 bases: TGTGCCAGCAGTTACATCGCCCTGGCGGAGCTGTTTTTT. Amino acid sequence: CASSYIALAELFF.

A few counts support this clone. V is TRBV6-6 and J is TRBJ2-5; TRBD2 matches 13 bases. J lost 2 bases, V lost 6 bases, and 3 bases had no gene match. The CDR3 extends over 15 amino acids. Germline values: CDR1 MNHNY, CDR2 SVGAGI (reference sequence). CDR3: CASSRGLAGQETQYF. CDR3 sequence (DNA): TGTGCCAGCAGCCGGGGACTAGCGGGACAAGAGACCCAGTACTTC.

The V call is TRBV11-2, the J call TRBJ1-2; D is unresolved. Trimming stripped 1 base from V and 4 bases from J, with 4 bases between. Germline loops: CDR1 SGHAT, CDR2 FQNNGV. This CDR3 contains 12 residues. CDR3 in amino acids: CASSLGSYGYTF. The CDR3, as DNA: TGTGCCAGCAGCTTAGGGTCCTATGGCTACACCTTC.

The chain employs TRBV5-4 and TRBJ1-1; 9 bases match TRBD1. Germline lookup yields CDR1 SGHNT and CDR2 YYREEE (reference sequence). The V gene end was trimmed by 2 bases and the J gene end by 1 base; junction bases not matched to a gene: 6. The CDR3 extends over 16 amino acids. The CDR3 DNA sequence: TGTGCCAGCAGCTTCCACCTGGGACAGGGGAACACTGAAGCTTTCTTT. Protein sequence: CASSFHLGQGNTEAFF.

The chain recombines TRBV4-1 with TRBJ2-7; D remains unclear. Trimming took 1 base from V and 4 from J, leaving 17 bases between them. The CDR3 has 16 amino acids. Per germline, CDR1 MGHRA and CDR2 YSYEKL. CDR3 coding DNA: TGCGCCAGCAGCCAAGGGATTCCGCAGGCGCTATACGAGCAGTACTTC. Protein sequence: CASSQGIPQALYEQYF.

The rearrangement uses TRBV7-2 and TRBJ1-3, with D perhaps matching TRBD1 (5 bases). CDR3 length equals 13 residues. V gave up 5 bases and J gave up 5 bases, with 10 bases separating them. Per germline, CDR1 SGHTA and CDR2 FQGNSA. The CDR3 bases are TGTGCCAGCAGCCCGTGGGACCGAAACACCATATATTTT. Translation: CASSPWDRNTIYF.

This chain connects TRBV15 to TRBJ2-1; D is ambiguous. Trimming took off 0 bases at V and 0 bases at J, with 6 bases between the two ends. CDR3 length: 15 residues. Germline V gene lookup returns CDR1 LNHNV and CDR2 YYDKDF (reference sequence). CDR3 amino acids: CATSREAVSYNEQFF. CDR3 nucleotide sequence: TGTGCCACCAGCAGAGAGGCGGTCTCCTACAATGAGCAGTTCTTC.

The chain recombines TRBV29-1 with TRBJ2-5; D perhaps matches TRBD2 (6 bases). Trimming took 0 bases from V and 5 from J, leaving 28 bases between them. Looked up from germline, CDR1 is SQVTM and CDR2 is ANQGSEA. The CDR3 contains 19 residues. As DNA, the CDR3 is TGCAGCGTTGAAGAGGGACTTTGGCATAGCGAGGGGTTTTATGAGACCCAGTACTTC. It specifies CSVEEGLWHSEGFYETQYF. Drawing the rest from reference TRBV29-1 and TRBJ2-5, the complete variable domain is SAVISQKPSRDICQRGTSLTIQCQVDSQVTMMFWYRQQPGQSLTLIATANQGSEATYESGFVIDKFPISRPNLTFSTLTVSNMSPEDSSIYLCSVEEGLWHSEGFYETQYFGPGTRLLVL.

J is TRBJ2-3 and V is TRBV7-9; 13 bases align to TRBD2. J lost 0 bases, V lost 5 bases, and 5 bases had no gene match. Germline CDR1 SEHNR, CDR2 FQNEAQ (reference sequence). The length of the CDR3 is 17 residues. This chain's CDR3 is CASSPGLAGPSTDTQYF. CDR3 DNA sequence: TGTGCCAGCAGCCCGGGACTAGCGGGGCCCAGCACAGATACGCAGTATTTT.

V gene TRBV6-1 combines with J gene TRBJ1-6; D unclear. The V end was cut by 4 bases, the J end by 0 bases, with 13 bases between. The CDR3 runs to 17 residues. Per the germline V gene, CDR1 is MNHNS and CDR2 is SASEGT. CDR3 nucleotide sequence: TGTGCCAGCAGTGTGGCAGCGTCCACCTCCTATAATTCACCCCTCCACTTT. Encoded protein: CASSVAASTSYNSPLHF.

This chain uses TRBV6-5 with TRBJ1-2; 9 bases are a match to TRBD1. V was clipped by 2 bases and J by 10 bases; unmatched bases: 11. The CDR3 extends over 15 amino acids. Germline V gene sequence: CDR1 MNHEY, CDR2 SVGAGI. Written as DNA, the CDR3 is TGTGCCAGCAGTTACCGGAGAACAGGGGGCATACTCTACACCTTC. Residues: CASSYRRTGGILYTF.

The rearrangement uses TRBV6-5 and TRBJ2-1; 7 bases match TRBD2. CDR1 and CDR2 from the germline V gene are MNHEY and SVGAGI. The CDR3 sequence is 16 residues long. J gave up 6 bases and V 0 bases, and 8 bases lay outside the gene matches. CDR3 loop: CASSYSWGGVGNEQFF. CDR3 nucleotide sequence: TGTGCCAGCAGTTACTCGTGGGGGGGTGTGGGCAATGAGCAGTTCTTC.

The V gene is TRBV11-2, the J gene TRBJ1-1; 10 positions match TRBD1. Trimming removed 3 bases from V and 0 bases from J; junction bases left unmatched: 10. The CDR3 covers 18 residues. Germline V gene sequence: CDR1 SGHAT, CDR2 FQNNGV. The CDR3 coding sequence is TGTGCCAGCAGCTTTCCAATAGACAGGGGGCTTCTGAACACTGAAGCTTTCTTT. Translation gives CASSFPIDRGLLNTEAFF.

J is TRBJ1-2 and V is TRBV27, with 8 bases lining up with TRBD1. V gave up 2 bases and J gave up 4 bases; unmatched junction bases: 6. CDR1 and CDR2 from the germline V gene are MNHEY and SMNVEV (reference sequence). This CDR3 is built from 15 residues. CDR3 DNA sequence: TGTGCCAGCAGTTTAAGGACAGGGTCGGGCTATGGCTACACCTTC. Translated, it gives CASSLRTGSGYGYTF.

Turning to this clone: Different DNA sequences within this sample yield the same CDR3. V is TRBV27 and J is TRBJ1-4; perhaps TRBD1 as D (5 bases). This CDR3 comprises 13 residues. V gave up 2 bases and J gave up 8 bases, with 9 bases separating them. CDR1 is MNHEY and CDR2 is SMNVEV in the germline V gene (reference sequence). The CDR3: CASSLQGGEKLFF. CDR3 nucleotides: TGTGCCAGCAGTTTACAGGGTGGGGAAAAACTGTTTTTT.